This TCR beta chain is from a study of shared clonotypes between healthy human individuals. Germline lookup yields CDR1 SGHKS and CDR2 YYEKEE (reference sequence). Trimming cost V 0 bases and J 0 bases, with 4 bases left between them. The CDR3 runs 15 residues. The method was immunoSEQ multiplex PCR; TCRdb's version includes in-frame clones alone and lacks a portion of them. The data show 400,000 to 600,000 clones, with about 96% seen just once and about 0.059% held by the top ten. Sequencing was carried out using naive CD4+ T cells sorted from blood. This sample's subset: CD45RA+ positively selected. The chain links TRBV5-5 to TRBJ2-6; no clear D gene. The TCR originated in a woman aged 30 to 39 in good health. The CDR3 bases are TGTGCCAGCAGCTTGGGCATCTCTGGGGCCAACGTCCTGACTTTC. Its protein is CASSLGISGANVLTF.